This record concerns one TCR beta chain sequence. Its antigen is still unknown. The data derive from a study of post-analysis software for immune sequencing data. Study in general: The study covered relapsing-remitting, secondary progressive and progressive-relapsing courses of multiple sclerosis.

Tagging with unique molecular identifiers was a feature of the TCR beta cDNA libraries. It was from roughly 1 to 10 million T cells that about 500,000 cDNA molecules came. TCRdb fed the PCR reads into MiXCR, producing one record per CDR3 protein. The sample records around 260,000 distinct CDR3 sequences, 35% to 45% being singletons. Study outcomes and limitations: Higher frequency in patients than in controls was seen for about five TRBV segments, with TRBV5-6, TRBV5-1 and TRBV20-1 among them. The normalized Chao1 diversity of multiple sclerosis patients was significantly lower than that of controls.

The CDR3 covers 14 residues. In germline, CDR1 is MGHDK, CDR2 SYGVNS. V lost 11 bases, J lost 1 base, and 5 bases stayed unmatched. V is TRBV25-1 and J is TRBJ2-2, with TRBD2 matching 9 bases. This TCR was recovered from a girl aged 5-17 years with multiple sclerosis. The sample consisted of blood. CDR3 residues: CASRGRGNTGELFF. CDR3 nucleotides: TGTGCCTCCCGCGGGAGGGGGAACACCGGGGAGCTGTTTTTT. Using reference TRBV25-1 and TRBJ2-2 for the parts outside the CDR3, the full variable domain is EADIYQTPRYLVIGTGKKITLECSQTMGHDKMYWYQQDPGMELHLIHYSYGVNSTEKGDLSSESTVSRIRTEHFPLTLESARPSHTSQYLCASRGRGNTGELFFGEGSRLTVL.